A selection of T cell receptor beta chains follows, all from one sample in a study of T cells in localized non-small cell lung cancer. This table comes from immunoSEQ multiplex PCR, and its TCRdb copy is limited to in-frame clones, with some not included. The table has about 77,000 clones, 85% to 90% seen once. Sequencing was performed on peripheral blood, taken before any cancer treatment. All receptors derive from a woman aged 35-75 years with stage I squamous cell lung carcinoma. The CDR3 runs from the conserved cysteine through the conserved F or W. The D gene is left open where the match is weak.

j_call d_call v_call cdr3_aa
TRBJ2-7 . TRBV2 CASSAQNYEQYF
TRBJ1-1 . TRBV5-1 CASRGNTEAFF
TRBJ2-5 TRBD2 TRBV19 CASGRVGETQYF
TRBJ2-5 . TRBV9 CASSSRQDQETQYF
TRBJ1-1 . TRBV7-8 CASSFRDLNTEAFF
TRBJ2-5 . TRBV2 CASSGLQVGTQYF
TRBJ1-3 TRBD1 TRBV5-1 CASTGDRGARSYF
TRBJ1-5 . TRBV19 CASTLTGPNQPQHF
TRBJ2-1 . TRBV13 CASSSQTSYNEQFF
TRBJ1-1 TRBD1 TRBV7-2 CASSPHGQGQTEAFF
TRBJ2-2 . TRBV7-3 CASSKTVNTGELFF
TRBJ2-1 . TRBV11-3 CASSRAAYNEQFF
TRBJ2-1 . TRBV9 CASSGGLFSYNEQFF
TRBJ1-5 TRBD1 TRBV7-2 CASSSQGAVAGQPQHF
TRBJ1-2 TRBD1 TRBV18 CASSLNRRGRSYGYTF
TRBJ2-3 . TRBV27 CASSLLGVDTDTQYF
TRBJ1-5 . TRBV30 CAWSRGSSNQPQHF
TRBJ2-7 TRBD2 TRBV29-1 CSVGGAGGSYEQYF
TRBJ1-6 . TRBV4-2 CASSQDKAGTSPLHF
TRBJ2-2 . TRBV5-5 CASSLEGSRLAGELFF
TRBJ2-6 . TRBV9 CASSVTGANVLTF
TRBJ1-1 TRBD1 TRBV19 CASSREGQGYTEAFF
TRBJ2-1 . TRBV5-5 CASSLEQYNEQFF
TRBJ1-6 TRBD1 TRBV5-1 CASSFGQGGSPLHF
TRBJ2-3 . TRBV6-4 CASSEGAAVTDTQYF
TRBJ1-1 TRBD1 TRBV2 CASISGGVGTEAFF
TRBJ2-1 . TRBV5-1 CASSFEGSSYNEQFF
TRBJ2-7 TRBD1 TRBV5-1 CASSLTGVNPYEQYF
TRBJ1-3 . TRBV29-1 CSVGPGGGNTIYF
TRBJ1-3 . TRBV29-1 CSVGEVGNTIYF
TRBJ1-2 . TRBV27 CASSLGVGAGGYTF
TRBJ1-4 TRBD1 TRBV25-1 CASSPGSGTGVGKLFF
TRBJ1-1 . TRBV10-1 CASSLDGNTEAFF
TRBJ2-2 . TRBV6-5 CASSYDMWTGELFF
TRBJ1-6 . TRBV27 CASSSQGRGNSPLHF
TRBJ1-4 TRBD1 TRBV30 CAWSEGQGQQKLFF